These T cell receptor beta chains were read from a single sample in a study of T-cell memory formation after mild COVID-19. TCRdb redid the calling of the 5' RACE reads with MiXCR, one entry per CDR3 protein. The profile shows more than 250,000 distinct CDR3 sequences, 15% to 20% of them singletons. The sample was PBMCs or a T cell subset sorted from them (not recorded which). These TCRs come from a man aged 18 to 29 who had mild COVID-19 (a few samples of this study predate the infection). Cell type and time point are not known. Both conserved end residues are part of each CDR3. Each record gives: clone size, V gene, J gene, D gene, CDR3 DNA, CDR3 protein. A D gene is named only where the DNA matches it firmly. Clone size is not always given. Where it is, it says once, few, many or a class for expanded clones.

size: .
V: TRBV4-1
J: TRBJ1-1
D: TRBD1
DNA: TGCGCCAGCAGCCACCGTGAAGGGGGCTGGGATGAAGCTTTCTTT
CDR3: CASSHREGGWDEAFF

size: few
V: TRBV5-4
J: TRBJ2-7
D: TRBD1
DNA: TGTGCCAGCAGCCGGGGGGACAGGGGAATCTACGAGCAGTACTTC
CDR3: CASSRGDRGIYEQYF

size: many
V: TRBV24-1
J: TRBJ1-1
D: .
DNA: TGTGCCACCAGTCAGGGGACTGAAGCTTTCTTT
CDR3: CATSQGTEAFF

size: .
V: TRBV6-5
J: TRBJ2-6
D: TRBD1
DNA: TGTGCCAGCAGTTACATCGACAGGGTGAATCACGTCCTGACTTTC
CDR3: CASSYIDRVNHVLTF

size: .
V: TRBV7-2
J: TRBJ2-4
D: .
DNA: TGTGCCAGCAGCAAAGAAGCCAAAAACATTCAGTACTTC
CDR3: CASSKEAKNIQYF

size: .
V: TRBV12-3/TRBV12-4
J: TRBJ2-1
D: .
DNA: TGTGCCAGCATCCTGATGGGCTCCTACAATGAGCAGTTCTTC
CDR3: CASILMGSYNEQFF

size: .
V: TRBV4-1
J: TRBJ1-4
D: .
DNA: TGCGCCAGCAGCCAAGCCCGAGTTCTTAATGAAAAACTGTTTTTT
CDR3: CASSQARVLNEKLFF

size: few
V: TRBV12-3/TRBV12-4
J: TRBJ2-5
D: .
DNA: TGTGCCTCTAGCTGGTCGTCAACCCTTCTTGAGACCCAGTACTTC
CDR3: CASSWSSTLLETQYF

size: .
V: TRBV7-2
J: TRBJ2-1
D: .
DNA: TGTGCCAGCAGCTTAGCGGGGGGCCAAAATGAGCAGTTCTTC
CDR3: CASSLAGGQNEQFF

size: .
V: TRBV12-3/TRBV12-4
J: TRBJ2-1
D: TRBD2
DNA: TGTGCCAGCAGTTGGCTAGCGGGGGGTTACAATGAGCAGTTCTTC
CDR3: CASSWLAGGYNEQFF

size: .
V: TRBV7-2
J: TRBJ2-7
D: TRBD2
DNA: TGTGCCAGCAGCTTAGACTCGGGGGGGAGCTCCTACGAGCAGTACTTC
CDR3: CASSLDSGGSSYEQYF

size: few
V: TRBV10-3
J: TRBJ2-7
D: .
DNA: TGTGCCATCAGTGACAGGTTGACCTACGAGCAGTACTTC
CDR3: CAISDRLTYEQYF

size: many
V: TRBV7-2
J: TRBJ2-3
D: TRBD1
DNA: TGTGCCAGCAGCCCCCAGGGACAGGGCACAGATACGCAGTATTTT
CDR3: CASSPQGQGTDTQYF

size: .
V: TRBV11-2
J: TRBJ2-5
D: .
DNA: TGTGCCAGCAGCTTCTTCCAGACCCAGTACTTC
CDR3: CASSFFQTQYF

size: .
V: TRBV7-2
J: TRBJ2-1
D: TRBD2
DNA: TGTGCCAGCAGCTTAGCATTGTGGGGGGGTTTTCATGAGCAGTTCTTC
CDR3: CASSLALWGGFHEQFF

size: few
V: TRBV5-1
J: TRBJ2-5
D: TRBD1
DNA: TGCGCCAGCAGCCTCGGGACAGGGCAGATGGAGACCCAGTACTTC
CDR3: CASSLGTGQMETQYF

size: .
V: TRBV4-2
J: TRBJ2-2
D: TRBD1
DNA: TGTGCCAGCAGCCAAGATCTTGACAGGGTCAACACCGGGGAGCTGTTTTTT
CDR3: CASSQDLDRVNTGELFF

size: .
V: TRBV4-3
J: TRBJ2-5
D: .
DNA: TGCGCCAGCAGCCAAGGCCCCGTCCGAGAGACCCAGTACTTC
CDR3: CASSQGPVRETQYF

size: few
V: TRBV9
J: TRBJ2-1
D: TRBD2
DNA: TGTGCCAGCAGCGTAGGCCCAGGATTTAGCGGGGGATTGAATGAGCAGTTCTTC
CDR3: CASSVGPGFSGGLNEQFF

size: few
V: TRBV7-2
J: TRBJ1-1
D: .
DNA: TGTGCCACAGCGCGAGTGAACACTGAAGCTTTCTTT
CDR3: CATARVNTEAFF

size: .
V: TRBV5-6
J: TRBJ1-4
D: TRBD1
DNA: TGTGCCAGCAGCTCCTCGACAGGGAGTCAAAAACTGTTTTTT
CDR3: CASSSSTGSQKLFF

size: few
V: TRBV20-1
J: TRBJ1-1
D: .
DNA: TGCAGTGCTAGGATCGCCACAAACACTGAAGCTTTCTTT
CDR3: CSARIATNTEAFF

size: few
V: TRBV20-1
J: TRBJ2-3
D: .
DNA: TGCAGTGCTAGTAAGGGCACAGATACGCAGTATTTT
CDR3: CSASKGTDTQYF

size: .
V: TRBV3-1
J: TRBJ2-2
D: .
DNA: TGTGCCAGCAGCCAAGAAAGGGGGTTTGTTAGCGGGGAGCTGTTTTTT
CDR3: CASSQERGFVSGELFF

size: .
V: TRBV11-2
J: TRBJ1-1
D: .
DNA: TGTGCCAGCAGCTTATGGGGGGAAGAAGCTTTCTTT
CDR3: CASSLWGEEAFF

size: .
V: TRBV18
J: TRBJ1-4
D: .
DNA: TGTGCCAGCTCACCACGCCAATTGGAAAAACTGTTTTTT
CDR3: CASSPRQLEKLFF

size: .
V: TRBV24-1
J: TRBJ2-1
D: .
DNA: TGTGCCACCGCTTCAGGGGACAATGAGCAGTTCTTC
CDR3: CATASGDNEQFF

size: many
V: TRBV20-1
J: TRBJ2-5
D: .
DNA: TGCAGTGCGCCCCAGAGCGGGCTGGAGACCCAGTACTTC
CDR3: CSAPQSGLETQYF

size: .
V: TRBV12-3/TRBV12-4
J: TRBJ1-6
D: .
DNA: TGTGCCAGCAGTGGGGGGCGGACAATGGGTTCACCCCTCCACTTT
CDR3: CASSGGRTMGSPLHF

size: .
V: TRBV5-1
J: TRBJ2-5
D: .
DNA: TGCGCCAGCAGCCAGGTGGGGTCCCTAGGGAAACGTGAGACCCAGTACTTC
CDR3: CASSQVGSLGKRETQYF

size: many
V: TRBV19
J: TRBJ2-7
D: .
DNA: TGTGCCAGTAGTCGGACCTACAGCTCCTACGAGCAGTACTTC
CDR3: CASSRTYSSYEQYF

size: .
V: TRBV6-5
J: TRBJ2-3
D: TRBD2
DNA: TGTGCCAGCAGTTACGAGGCGGGGGGCCCGGGGGGCACAGATACGCAGTATTTT
CDR3: CASSYEAGGPGGTDTQYF

size: .
V: TRBV7-6
J: TRBJ2-1
D: .
DNA: TGTGCCAGCAGCTCCCTTCCGGGGGCCAATGGGAATGAGCAGTTCTTC
CDR3: CASSSLPGANGNEQFF

size: few
V: TRBV29-1
J: TRBJ1-2
D: .
DNA: TGCAGCGTTAAGAAGACTAACTATGGCTACACCTTC
CDR3: CSVKKTNYGYTF

size: .
V: TRBV7-2
J: TRBJ2-6
D: .
DNA: TGTGCCAGCAGGCCGGCCGGCGGCAGGGACTTTGGGGCCAACGTCCTGACTTTC
CDR3: CASRPAGGRDFGANVLTF

size: few
V: TRBV30
J: TRBJ2-7
D: TRBD1
DNA: TGTGCCTGGAGCAAGCCCGGGACAGGGGGAAAAAACGAGCAGTACTTC
CDR3: CAWSKPGTGGKNEQYF

size: .
V: TRBV11-2
J: TRBJ2-5
D: TRBD2
DNA: TGTGCCAGCAGCTTAGGCGGCGGGGGGGACTCTGAGACCCAGTACTTC
CDR3: CASSLGGGGDSETQYF

size: many
V: TRBV5-6
J: TRBJ2-5
D: .
DNA: TGTGCCAGCAGCTTTTCCCAAGAGACCCAGTACTTC
CDR3: CASSFSQETQYF

size: .
V: TRBV10-3
J: TRBJ1-1
D: .
DNA: TGTGCCATCAGTGAGAGGGAGGAGGAGACTTTCTTT
CDR3: CAISEREEETFF

size: few
V: TRBV5-1
J: TRBJ1-2
D: .
DNA: TGCGCCAGCAGCCTCCCAGACGGTGTCTATGGCTACACCTTC
CDR3: CASSLPDGVYGYTF

size: .
V: TRBV5-1
J: TRBJ2-5
D: TRBD2
DNA: TGCGCCAGCAGCTCGACTAGCGGGGGGGCCTATGAGACCCAGTACTTC
CDR3: CASSSTSGGAYETQYF

size: .
V: TRBV11-2
J: TRBJ2-3
D: .
DNA: TGTGCCAGCAATTATGGGGGGGCTGGCGGAGATACGCAGTATTTT
CDR3: CASNYGGAGGDTQYF

size: few
V: TRBV4-1
J: TRBJ1-1
D: TRBD1
DNA: TGCGCCAGCAGCCAAAGGACAGGTTTAGGTGAAGCTTTCTTT
CDR3: CASSQRTGLGEAFF

size: many
V: TRBV7-2
J: TRBJ2-1
D: .
DNA: TGTGCCAGCAGCGGGGTTCCGGAGAATGAGCAGTTCTTC
CDR3: CASSGVPENEQFF

size: many
V: TRBV5-1
J: TRBJ2-1
D: .
DNA: TGCGCCAGCAGCTTTCTGACGAGCTTGGATGAGCAGTTCTTC
CDR3: CASSFLTSLDEQFF

size: few
V: TRBV7-3
J: TRBJ2-6
D: .
DNA: TGTGCCAGCAGCTTCGTTGGGGCCAACGTCCTGACTTTC
CDR3: CASSFVGANVLTF

size: .
V: TRBV18
J: TRBJ2-5
D: .
DNA: TGTGCCAGCTCACCAACGCCGGGGGGCGGAGGGACCCAGTACTTC
CDR3: CASSPTPGGGGTQYF

size: few
V: TRBV12-3/TRBV12-4
J: TRBJ2-1
D: TRBD1
DNA: TGTGCCAGCAGCCACGGGACAGGGGTTGACAATGAGCAGTTCTTC
CDR3: CASSHGTGVDNEQFF

size: .
V: TRBV7-6
J: TRBJ1-1
D: TRBD1
DNA: TGTGCCAGCAGCTTAATGGGAGGGGGCGCGAACACTGAAGCTTTCTTT
CDR3: CASSLMGGGANTEAFF

size: many
V: TRBV7-3
J: TRBJ2-5
D: .
DNA: TGTGCCAGCAGCCTAATGGGGTCGGAGACCCAGTACTTC
CDR3: CASSLMGSETQYF

size: many
V: TRBV7-9
J: TRBJ2-5
D: TRBD2
DNA: TGTGCCAGCAGCTCGACTAGCGGGGCGCAAGAGACCCAGTACTTC
CDR3: CASSSTSGAQETQYF

size: many
V: TRBV5-1
J: TRBJ2-2
D: TRBD2
DNA: TGCGCCAGCAGCTTGGAGCCTAGCGGATCGAACACCGGGGAGCTGTTTTTT
CDR3: CASSLEPSGSNTGELFF

size: few
V: TRBV7-6
J: TRBJ2-1
D: TRBD2
DNA: TGTGCCAGCAAGGAGACTGGCGGGGGGAAGAATGAGCAGTTCTTC
CDR3: CASKETGGGKNEQFF

size: few
V: TRBV6-5
J: TRBJ1-3
D: .
DNA: TGTGCCAGCAGTTACTCAGGAGGGGTCGGAAACACCATATATTTT
CDR3: CASSYSGGVGNTIYF